This entry lists 6 T cell receptor beta chains sequenced from one sample in a study of cytomegalovirus exposure and HLA in healthy donors. PCR amplification relied on 60 Vbeta primers (plus 13 Jbeta primers). Data came from immunoSEQ multiplex PCR; TCRdb stores just in-frame clones and leaves some out. The table records about 160,000 clones, approximately 75% of them present only once. What was sequenced was PBMCs. Receptors were obtained from a man aged 25 to 40 in good health and CMV-seropositive.

This chain connects TRBV30 to TRBJ2-7; TRBD1 aligns across 7 bases. The CDR3 is 11 residues long. Germline loops: CDR1 GTSNPN, CDR2 SVGIG (reference sequence). V lost 5 bases, J lost 6 bases, and 4 bases stayed unmatched. The CDR3 DNA reads TGTGCCTGGGCACAGGGGACCGAGCAGTACTTC. It codes for CAWAQGTEQYF.

This clone was seen more than once but under ten times. The gene calls are TRBV30 and TRBJ1-1; TRBD1 is a possible D gene (5 bases). The CDR3 covers 12 residues. Per the germline V gene, CDR1 is GTSNPN and CDR2 is SVGIG (reference sequence). V lost 0 bases, J lost 11 bases, and 13 bases lay in between. CDR3 protein: CAWSVAQGLAFF. The CDR3 nucleotides read TGTGCCTGGAGTGTCGCGCAGGGATTGGCTTTCTTT.

The chain couples TRBV30 to TRBJ2-1; 8 bases map to TRBD1. After removal of 8 bases from V and 1 base from J, the junction contained 7 bases not matched to a gene. CDR3 length: 14 amino acids. From germline, CDR1 is GTSNPN and CDR2 SVGIG (reference sequence). Here the CDR3 reads CAGGTGLSYNEQFF. The CDR3 DNA sequence: TGTGCCGGCGGGACAGGTCTTTCCTACAATGAGCAGTTCTTC.

V is TRBV29-1 and J is TRBJ2-3; 10 bases map to TRBD2. The V segment lost 1 base and the J segment 5 bases; nucleotides outside the gene matches: 6. The CDR3 is 15 residues long. Germline CDR1 and CDR2: SQVTM and ANQGSEA. CDR3 protein: CSVEVAGGGIDTQYF. The CDR3 region has the DNA TGCAGCGTTGAAGTAGCGGGGGGCGGTATAGATACGCAGTATTTT.

The gene calls are TRBV5-4 and TRBJ2-7, with a possible D match to TRBD2 (7 bases). Trimming removed 0 bases at V and 5 bases at J, with 12 bases between. The length of the CDR3 is 14 residues. Germline V CDR1 and CDR2: SGHNT, YYREEE (reference sequence). CDR3 DNA sequence: TGTGCCAGCAGCTTGGAGGGGGGGGTACACGAGCAGTACTTC. This gives the protein CASSLEGGVHEQYF.

This clone was seen once. The rearrangement uses TRBV6-6 and TRBJ1-2, with a tentative D call TRBD1 (5 bases). The germline V gene encodes CDR1 MNHNY and CDR2 SVGAGI (reference sequence). This CDR3 is built from 13 residues. V was pared by 0 bases and J by 6 bases, with 8 bases between. The CDR3 here is CASSYSGRDGYTF. The CDR3 bases are TGTGCCAGCAGTTACTCGGGCAGGGATGGCTACACCTTC.